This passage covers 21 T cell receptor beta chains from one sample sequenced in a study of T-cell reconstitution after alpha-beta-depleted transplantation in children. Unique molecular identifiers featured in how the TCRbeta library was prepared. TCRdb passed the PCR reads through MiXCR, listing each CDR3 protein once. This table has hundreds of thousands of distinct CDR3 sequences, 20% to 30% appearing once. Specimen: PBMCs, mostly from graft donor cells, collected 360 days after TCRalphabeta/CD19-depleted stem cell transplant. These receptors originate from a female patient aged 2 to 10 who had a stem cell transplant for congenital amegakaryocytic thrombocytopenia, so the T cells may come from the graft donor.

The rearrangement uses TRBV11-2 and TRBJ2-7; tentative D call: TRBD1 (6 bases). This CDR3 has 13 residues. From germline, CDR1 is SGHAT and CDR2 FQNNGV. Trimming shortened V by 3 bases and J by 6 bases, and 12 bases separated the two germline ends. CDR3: CASSFWGQSEQYF. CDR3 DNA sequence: TGTGCCAGCAGCTTTTGGGGGCAGAGCGAGCAGTACTTC.

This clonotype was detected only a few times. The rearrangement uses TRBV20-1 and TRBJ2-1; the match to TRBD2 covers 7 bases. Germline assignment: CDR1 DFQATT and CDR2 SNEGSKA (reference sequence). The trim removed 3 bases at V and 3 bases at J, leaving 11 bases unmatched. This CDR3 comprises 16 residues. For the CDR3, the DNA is TGCAGTGCTAGTCCTAGCGGAATGAGCTTCTACAATGAGCAGTTCTTC. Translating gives CSASPSGMSFYNEQFF.

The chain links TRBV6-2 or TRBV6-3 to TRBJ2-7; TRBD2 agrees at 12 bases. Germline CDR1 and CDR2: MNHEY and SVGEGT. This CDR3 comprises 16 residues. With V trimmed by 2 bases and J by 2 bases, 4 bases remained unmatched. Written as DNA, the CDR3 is TGTGCCAGCAGTTACGGACTAGCGGGGTGGGCCTACGAGCAGTACTTC. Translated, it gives CASSYGLAGWAYEQYF.

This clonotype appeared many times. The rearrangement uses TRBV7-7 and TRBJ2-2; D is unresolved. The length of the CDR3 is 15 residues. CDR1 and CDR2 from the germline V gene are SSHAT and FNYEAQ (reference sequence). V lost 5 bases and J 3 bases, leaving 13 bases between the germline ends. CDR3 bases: TGTGCCAGCAGCCAAACTACCTCGGACACCGGGGAGCTGTTTTTT. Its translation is CASSQTTSDTGELFF.

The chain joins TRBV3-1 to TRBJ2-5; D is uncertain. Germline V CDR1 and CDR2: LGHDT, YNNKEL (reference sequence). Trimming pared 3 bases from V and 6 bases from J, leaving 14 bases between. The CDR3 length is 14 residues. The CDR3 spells CASSQYNVGQTQYF. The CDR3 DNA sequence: TGTGCCAGCAGCCAGTACAACGTCGGGCAGACCCAGTACTTC.

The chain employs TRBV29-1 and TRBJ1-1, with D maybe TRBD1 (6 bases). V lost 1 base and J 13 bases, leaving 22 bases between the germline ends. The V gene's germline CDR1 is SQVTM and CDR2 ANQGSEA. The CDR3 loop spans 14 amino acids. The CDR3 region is CSVEGMQGRQADFF. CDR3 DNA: TGCAGCGTTGAAGGCATGCAGGGTAGACAGGCGGATTTCTTT.

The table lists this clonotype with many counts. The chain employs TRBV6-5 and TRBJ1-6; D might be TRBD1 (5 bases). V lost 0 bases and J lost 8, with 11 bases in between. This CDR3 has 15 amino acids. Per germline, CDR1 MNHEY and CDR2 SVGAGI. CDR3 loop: CASSYSGLLDSPLHF. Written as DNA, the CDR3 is TGTGCCAGCAGTTACTCGGGACTCTTGGATTCACCCCTCCACTTT.

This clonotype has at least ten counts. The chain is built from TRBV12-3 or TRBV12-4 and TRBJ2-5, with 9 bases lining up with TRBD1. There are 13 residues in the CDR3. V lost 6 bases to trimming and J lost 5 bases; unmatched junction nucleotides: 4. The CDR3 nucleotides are TGTGCCAGCAGCACAGGGGGCGCGGAGACCCAGTACTTC. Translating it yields CASSTGGAETQYF.

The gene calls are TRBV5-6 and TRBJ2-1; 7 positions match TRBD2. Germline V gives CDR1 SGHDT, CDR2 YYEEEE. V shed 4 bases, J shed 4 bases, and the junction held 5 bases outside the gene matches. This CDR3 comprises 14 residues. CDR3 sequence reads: CASSRGLSYNEQFF. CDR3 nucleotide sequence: TGTGCCAGCAGCAGGGGACTATCGTACAATGAGCAGTTCTTC.

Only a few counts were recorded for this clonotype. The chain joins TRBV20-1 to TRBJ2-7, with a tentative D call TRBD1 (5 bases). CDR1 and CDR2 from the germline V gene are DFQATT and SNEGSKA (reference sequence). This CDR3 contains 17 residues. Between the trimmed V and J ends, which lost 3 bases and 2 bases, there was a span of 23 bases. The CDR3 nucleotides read TGCAGTGCTAGTCCCGATACCAGGGCCCAAATAACCTACGAGCAGTACTTC. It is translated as CSASPDTRAQITYEQYF.

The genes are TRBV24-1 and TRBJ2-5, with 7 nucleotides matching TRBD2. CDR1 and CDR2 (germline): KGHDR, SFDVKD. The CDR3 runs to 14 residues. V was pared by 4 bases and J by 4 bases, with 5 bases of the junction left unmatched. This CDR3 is CATSETGGGETQYF. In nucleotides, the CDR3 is TGTGCCACCAGTGAAACGGGGGGAGGAGAGACCCAGTACTTC.

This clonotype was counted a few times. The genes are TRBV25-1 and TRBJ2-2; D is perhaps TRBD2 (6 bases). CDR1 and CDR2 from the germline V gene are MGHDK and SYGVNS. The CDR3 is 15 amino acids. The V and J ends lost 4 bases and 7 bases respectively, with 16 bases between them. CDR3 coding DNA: TGTGCCAGCAGTGTCTCGGGGGTGAGGTTCGGGGAGCTGTTTTTT. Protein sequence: CASSVSGVRFGELFF.

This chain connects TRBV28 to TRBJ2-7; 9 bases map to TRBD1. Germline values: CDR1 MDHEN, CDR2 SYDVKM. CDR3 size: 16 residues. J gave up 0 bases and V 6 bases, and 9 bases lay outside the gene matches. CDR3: CASRERWDRVSYEQYF. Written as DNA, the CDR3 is TGTGCCAGCAGGGAGAGGTGGGACAGGGTCTCCTACGAGCAGTACTTC.

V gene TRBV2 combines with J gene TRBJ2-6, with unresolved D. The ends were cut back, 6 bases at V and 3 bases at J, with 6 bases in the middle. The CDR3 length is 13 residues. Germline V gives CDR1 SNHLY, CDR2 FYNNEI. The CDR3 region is CASRVGGANVLTF. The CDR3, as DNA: TGTGCCAGCAGGGTTGGTGGGGCCAACGTCCTGACTTTC.

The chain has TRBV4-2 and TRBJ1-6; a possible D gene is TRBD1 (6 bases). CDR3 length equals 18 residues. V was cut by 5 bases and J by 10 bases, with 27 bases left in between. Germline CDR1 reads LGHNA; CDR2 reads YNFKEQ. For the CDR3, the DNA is TGTGCCAGCAGCAGGCTGTACTACAGACAGGTGGGCTTCTCACCCCTCCACTTT. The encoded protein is CASSRLYYRQVGFSPLHF.

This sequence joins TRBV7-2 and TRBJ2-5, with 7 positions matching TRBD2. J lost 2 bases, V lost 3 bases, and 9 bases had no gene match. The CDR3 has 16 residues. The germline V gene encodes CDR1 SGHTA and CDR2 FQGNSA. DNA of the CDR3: TGTGCCAGCAGCTTGCGGGGGACCGTCGGGCAAGAGACCCAGTACTTC. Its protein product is CASSLRGTVGQETQYF.

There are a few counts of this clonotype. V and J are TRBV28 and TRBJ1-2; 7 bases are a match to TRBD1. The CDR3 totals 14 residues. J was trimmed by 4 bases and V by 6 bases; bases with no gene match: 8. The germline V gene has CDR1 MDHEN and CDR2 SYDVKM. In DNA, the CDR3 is TGTGCCAGCAGCCGCACAGGGGTTAGCTATGGCTACACCTTC. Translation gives CASSRTGVSYGYTF.

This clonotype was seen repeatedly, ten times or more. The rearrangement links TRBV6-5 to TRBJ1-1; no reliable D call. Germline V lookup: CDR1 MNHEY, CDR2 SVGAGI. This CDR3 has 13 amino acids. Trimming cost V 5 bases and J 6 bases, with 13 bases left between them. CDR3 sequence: CASSPGIGPEAFF. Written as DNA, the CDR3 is TGTGCCAGCAGTCCCGGAATCGGACCTGAAGCTTTCTTT.

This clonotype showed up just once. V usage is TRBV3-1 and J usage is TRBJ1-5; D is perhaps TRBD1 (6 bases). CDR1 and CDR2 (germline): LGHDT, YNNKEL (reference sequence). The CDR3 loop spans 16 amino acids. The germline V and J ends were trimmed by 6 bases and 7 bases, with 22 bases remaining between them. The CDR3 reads CASSPTPSGGGQPQHF. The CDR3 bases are TGTGCCAGCAGTCCAACGCCCTCGGGGGGCGGACAGCCCCAGCATTTT. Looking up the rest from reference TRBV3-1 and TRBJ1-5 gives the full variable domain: DTAVSQTPKYLVTQMGNDKSIKCEQNLGHDTMYWYKQDSKKFLKIMFSYNNKELIINETVPNRFSPKSPDKAHLNLHINSLELGDSAVYFCASSPTPSGGGQPQHFGDGTRLSIL.

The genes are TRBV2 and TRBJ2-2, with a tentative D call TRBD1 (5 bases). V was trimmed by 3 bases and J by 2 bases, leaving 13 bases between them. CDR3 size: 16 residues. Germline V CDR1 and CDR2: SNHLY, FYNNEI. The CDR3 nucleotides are TGTGCCAGCAGTGATTTTTGGACACACAACACCGGGGAGCTGTTTTTT. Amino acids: CASSDFWTHNTGELFF.

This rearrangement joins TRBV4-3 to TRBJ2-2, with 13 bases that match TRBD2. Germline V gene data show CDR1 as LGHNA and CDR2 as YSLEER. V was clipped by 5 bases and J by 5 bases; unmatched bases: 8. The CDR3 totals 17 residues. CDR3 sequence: CASSSSWTSGSTGELFF. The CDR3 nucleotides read TGCGCCAGCAGCTCCTCGTGGACTAGCGGGAGTACCGGGGAGCTGTTTTTT.